The entry below describes one T cell receptor (beta chain). Its antigen is unknown. The sample comes from a study of blood T cells in healthy people across ages. Study-level results: Diversity of TCR beta per million T cells declined in a roughly linear way with age. Donors of long life had a larger count of naive CD4+ cells and greater diversity than aged donors.

PBMCs numbering at least 7 million were isolated per sample. Next came a second PCR, run for about 6 to 11 cycles, which used a sample-barcoded 5' primer along with a J-beta primer mix. Each TCR beta cDNA got a 12-nucleotide random molecular identifier. TCRdb fed the 5' RACE reads into MiXCR, producing one record per CDR3 protein. The table records about 1.6 million distinct CDR3 sequences, about 35% of them present only once. Germline CDR1 is MNHEY and CDR2 is SMNVEV (reference sequence). The CDR3 totals 12 residues. The V segment lost 6 bases and the J segment 11 bases; nucleotides outside the gene matches: 8.

The TCR was taken from a woman in her thirties in good health. The sequenced material came from blood. V gene TRBV27 combines with J gene TRBJ1-1; TRBD1 matches at 8 bases. In DNA, the CDR3 is TGTGCCAGCAGCCTTAGGACAGGGATTGCTTTCTTT. Protein sequence: CASSLRTGIAFF.